This TCR beta chain came from a study of tumor-infiltrating lymphocytes in primary liver carcinoma. Study-wide background: The patient population consisted of men and women between 30 and 69 years of age.

Whole-study results and caveats: Compared with tumor region pairs, tumor-adjacent and tumor-blood pairs overlapped less.

TCR beta cDNA was reverse-transcribed from about 500 ng of total RNA. The reaction used a constant-region primer and ProtoScript II reverse transcriptase. Library construction for TCR beta comprised three nested multiplex PCR rounds performed with slightly modified ARM-PCR. TCRdb redid the calling of the multiplex PCR reads with MiXCR, one entry per CDR3 protein. The table lists approximately 92,000 distinct CDR3 sequences, roughly 69% of them singletons, with just over 9.5% in the top ten. Starting material for RNA and DNA co-extraction consisted of roughly 19-30 mg of unsorted bulk tissue. Surgical resection treated primary liver carcinoma in the patients. With regard to this clonotype: No antigen is known for it.

The sequenced sample consisted of liver tumor tissue from sampling region 5. Noted subset: tumor region T5, tumor centre. The TCR originated in a woman in her sixties or seventies with primary liver carcinoma and hepatitis B virus infection.

The DNA of the CDR3 is TGTGCCAGCTCAGCAGCAGGGTACACTGAAGCTTTCTTT. Translating it yields CASSAAGYTEAFF. The rearrangement joins TRBV18 to TRBJ1-1; D is perhaps TRBD1 (5 bases). V was pared by 5 bases and J by 3 bases, with 10 bases between. This CDR3 spans 13 amino acids. Germline lookup yields CDR1 KGHSH and CDR2 LQKENI. Full variable domain (missing parts from reference TRBV18 and TRBJ1-1): NAGVMQNPRHLVRRRGQEARLRCSPMKGHSHVYWYRQLPEEGLKFMVYLQKENIIDESGMPKERFSAEFPKEGPSILRIQQVVRGDSAAYFCASSAAGYTEAFFGQGTRLTVV.